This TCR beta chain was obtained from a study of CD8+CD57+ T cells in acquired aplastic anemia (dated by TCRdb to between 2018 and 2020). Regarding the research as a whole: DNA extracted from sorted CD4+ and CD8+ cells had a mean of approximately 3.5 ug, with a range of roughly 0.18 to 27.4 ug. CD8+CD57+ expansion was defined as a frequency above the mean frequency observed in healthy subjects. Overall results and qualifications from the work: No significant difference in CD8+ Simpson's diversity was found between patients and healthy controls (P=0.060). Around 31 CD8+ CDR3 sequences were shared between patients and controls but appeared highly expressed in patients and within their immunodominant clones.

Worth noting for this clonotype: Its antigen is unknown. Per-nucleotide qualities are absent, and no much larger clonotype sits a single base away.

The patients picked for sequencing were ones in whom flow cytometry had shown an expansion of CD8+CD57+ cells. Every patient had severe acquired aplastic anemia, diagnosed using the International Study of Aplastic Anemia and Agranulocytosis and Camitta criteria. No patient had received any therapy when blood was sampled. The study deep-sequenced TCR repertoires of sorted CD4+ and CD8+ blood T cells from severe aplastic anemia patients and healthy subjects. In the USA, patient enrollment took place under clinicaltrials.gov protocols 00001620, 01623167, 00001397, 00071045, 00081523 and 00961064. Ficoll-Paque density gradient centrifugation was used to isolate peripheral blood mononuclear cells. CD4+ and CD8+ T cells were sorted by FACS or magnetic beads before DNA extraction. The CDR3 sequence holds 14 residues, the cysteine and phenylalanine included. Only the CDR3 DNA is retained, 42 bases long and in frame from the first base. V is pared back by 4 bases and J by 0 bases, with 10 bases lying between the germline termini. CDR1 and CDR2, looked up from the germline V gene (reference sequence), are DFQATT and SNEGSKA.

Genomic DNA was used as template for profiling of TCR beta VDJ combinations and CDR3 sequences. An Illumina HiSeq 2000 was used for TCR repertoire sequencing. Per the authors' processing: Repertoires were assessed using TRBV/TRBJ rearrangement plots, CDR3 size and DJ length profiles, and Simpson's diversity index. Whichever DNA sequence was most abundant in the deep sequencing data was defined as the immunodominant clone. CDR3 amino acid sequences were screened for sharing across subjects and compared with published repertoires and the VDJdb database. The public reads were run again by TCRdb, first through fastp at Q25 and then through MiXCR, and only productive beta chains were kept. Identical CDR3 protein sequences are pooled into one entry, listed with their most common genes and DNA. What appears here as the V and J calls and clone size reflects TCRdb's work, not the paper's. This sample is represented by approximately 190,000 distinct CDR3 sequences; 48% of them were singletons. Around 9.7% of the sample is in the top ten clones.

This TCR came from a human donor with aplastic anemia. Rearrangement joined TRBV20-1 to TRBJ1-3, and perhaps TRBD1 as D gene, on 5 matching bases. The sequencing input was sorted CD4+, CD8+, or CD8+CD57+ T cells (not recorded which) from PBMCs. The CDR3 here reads CSATGPISGNTIYF. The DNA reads TGCAGTGCTACGGGACCGATCTCTGGAAACACCATATATTTT.